This T cell receptor beta chain was observed in a study of cytomegalovirus exposure and HLA in healthy donors. On the study more broadly: An analysis done earlier identified fewer than 140 million unique TCR beta sequences from about 179 million T cells. Overall study findings and caveats: The classifier reportedly diagnosed cytomegalovirus status with high sensitivity and specificity. Apart from CMV serostatus, no immune exposure information was available.

Concerning this clone: What it binds is unknown.

The PCR ran on 60 Vbeta and 13 Jbeta primers. TCRdb keeps only in-frame clones here, not all; method: immunoSEQ multiplex PCR. The sample comprises over 150,000 clones, about 80% of which are singletons, and under 2.5% rests with the top ten. V was trimmed by 5 bases and J by 1 base, leaving 15 bases between them. Germline lookup yields CDR1 SGHTA and CDR2 FQGNSA. This CDR3 has 15 residues. The donors comprised healthy bone marrow donors. This TCR was sampled from a man aged 35-49 years in good health and CMV-seronegative. The sequenced sample was PBMCs. The chain combines TRBV7-2 with TRBJ2-7, with D possibly matching TRBD2 (5 bases). The CDR3 loop reads CASSRPGTASYEQYF. DNA of the CDR3: TGTGCCAGCAGCCGCCCGGGAACGGCGTCCTACGAGCAGTACTTC. Filled out from reference TRBV7-2 and TRBJ2-7, the complete variable domain reads GAGVSQSPSNKVTEKGKDVELRCDPISGHTALYWYRQSLGQGLEFLIYFQGNSAPDKSGLPSDRFSAERTGGSVSTLTIQRTQQEDSAVYLCASSRPGTASYEQYFGPGTRLTVT.